These T cell receptor beta chains were read from a single sample in a study of identical twins. TCRdb reprocessed the 5' RACE reads via MiXCR and lists one record per CDR3 protein. The profile shows 510,000 or so distinct CDR3 sequences, 15% of them singletons. These data were also filed under a second study, of yellow fever vaccine responses in identical twins.

The sample was CD4+ T cells sorted from blood. The receptors stem from a woman aged 18-29 years in good health. Both conserved end residues are part of each CDR3. The D gene is left open where the match is weak. Rows give clone size only sometimes, using once, few, many, or a class for an expanded clone.

clone size: few; J gene: TRBJ2-4; D gene: NA; V gene: TRBV6-1; CDR3 protein: CASGRTGVGAKNIQYF; CDR3 DNA: TGTGCCAGCGGGCGTACAGGAGTCGGTGCCAAAAACATTCAGTACTTC
clone size: few; J gene: TRBJ2-2; D gene: TRBD2; V gene: TRBV24-1; CDR3 protein: CATSDSRGANTGELFF; CDR3 DNA: TGTGCCACCAGTGATTCTCGGGGGGCGAACACCGGGGAGCTGTTTTTT
clone size: NA; J gene: TRBJ2-1; D gene: TRBD1; V gene: TRBV28; CDR3 protein: CATIRDSSYNEQFF; CDR3 DNA: TGTGCCACCATACGGGACAGCTCCTACAATGAGCAGTTCTTC
clone size: NA; J gene: TRBJ2-7; D gene: NA; V gene: TRBV5-1; CDR3 protein: CASSLTHTGVYEQYF; CDR3 DNA: TGCGCCAGCAGCTTGACCCATACAGGAGTCTACGAGCAGTACTTC
clone size: few; J gene: TRBJ2-1; D gene: NA; V gene: TRBV7-9; CDR3 protein: CASSRTPEQFF; CDR3 DNA: TGTGCCAGCAGCCGAACCCCTGAGCAGTTCTTC
clone size: few; J gene: TRBJ2-1; D gene: NA; V gene: TRBV11-2; CDR3 protein: CASSLIGGPFNEQFF; CDR3 DNA: TGTGCCAGCAGCTTAATCGGGGGTCCCTTCAATGAGCAGTTCTTC
clone size: few; J gene: TRBJ2-1; D gene: TRBD2; V gene: TRBV12-3/TRBV12-4; CDR3 protein: CASRSSGMVNEQFF; CDR3 DNA: TGTGCCAGCAGATCTAGCGGGATGGTTAATGAGCAGTTCTTC
clone size: few; J gene: TRBJ1-1; D gene: TRBD1; V gene: TRBV7-6; CDR3 protein: CASSPDRGGNEAFF; CDR3 DNA: TGTGCCAGCAGTCCAGACAGGGGAGGCAATGAAGCTTTCTTT
clone size: many; J gene: TRBJ2-2; D gene: NA; V gene: TRBV12-3/TRBV12-4; CDR3 protein: CASSLWGNTGELFF; CDR3 DNA: TGTGCCAGCAGTTTATGGGGAAACACCGGGGAGCTGTTTTTT
clone size: few; J gene: TRBJ1-2; D gene: NA; V gene: TRBV3-1; CDR3 protein: CASSQAKSSPDGYTF; CDR3 DNA: TGTGCCAGCAGCCAAGCGAAGAGCAGTCCGGATGGCTACACCTTC
clone size: few; J gene: TRBJ1-2; D gene: NA; V gene: TRBV12-3/TRBV12-4; CDR3 protein: CASSLEVGGYTF; CDR3 DNA: TGTGCCAGCAGTTTAGAGGTGGGCGGCTACACCTTC
clone size: NA; J gene: TRBJ2-7; D gene: NA; V gene: TRBV5-1; CDR3 protein: CASNALGLPSYEQYF; CDR3 DNA: TGCGCCAGCAACGCCTTGGGGCTACCCTCCTACGAGCAGTACTTC
clone size: NA; J gene: TRBJ2-3; D gene: NA; V gene: TRBV10-3; CDR3 protein: CAIKRTLFGDTQYF; CDR3 DNA: TGTGCCATCAAAAGGACCCTTTTTGGAGATACGCAGTATTTT
clone size: NA; J gene: TRBJ2-1; D gene: NA; V gene: TRBV6-1; CDR3 protein: CASARGQGYNEQFF; CDR3 DNA: TGTGCCAGCGCCCGGGGCCAGGGATACAATGAGCAGTTCTTC
clone size: NA; J gene: TRBJ2-1; D gene: NA; V gene: TRBV11-2; CDR3 protein: CASSSRDKRYNEQFF; CDR3 DNA: TGTGCCAGCAGCTCCCGGGACAAACGCTACAATGAGCAGTTCTTC
clone size: once; J gene: TRBJ2-3; D gene: TRBD2; V gene: TRBV7-9; CDR3 protein: CASSRLAGGSDTQYF; CDR3 DNA: TGTGCCAGCAGCCGTCTAGCGGGAGGGTCAGATACGCAGTATTTT
clone size: few; J gene: TRBJ2-3; D gene: NA; V gene: TRBV24-1; CDR3 protein: CATSDLAGPDNTQYF; CDR3 DNA: TGTGCCACCAGTGATTTGGCCGGACCGGACAATACGCAGTATTTT
clone size: few; J gene: TRBJ1-2; D gene: NA; V gene: TRBV5-1; CDR3 protein: CASSSGHLPSGYGYTF; CDR3 DNA: TGCGCCAGCAGCTCGGGACATCTACCATCAGGCTATGGCTACACCTTC
clone size: few; J gene: TRBJ2-2; D gene: NA; V gene: TRBV7-6; CDR3 protein: CASSSSLAGELFF; CDR3 DNA: TGTGCCAGCAGCTCCTCGCTTGCCGGGGAGCTGTTTTTT
clone size: few; J gene: TRBJ2-2; D gene: TRBD2; V gene: TRBV20-1; CDR3 protein: CSARVTSGGHTNTGELFF; CDR3 DNA: TGCAGTGCTAGAGTTACTAGCGGGGGACATACCAACACCGGGGAGCTGTTTTTT
clone size: few; J gene: TRBJ2-1; D gene: NA; V gene: TRBV12-3/TRBV12-4; CDR3 protein: CASSLSTGQFF; CDR3 DNA: TGTGCCAGCAGTTTGAGTACAGGGCAGTTCTTC
clone size: NA; J gene: TRBJ1-5; D gene: NA; V gene: TRBV20-1; CDR3 protein: CSARADINQPQHF; CDR3 DNA: TGCAGTGCTAGGGCTGATATCAATCAGCCCCAGCATTTT
clone size: NA; J gene: TRBJ2-7; D gene: TRBD2; V gene: TRBV6-5; CDR3 protein: CASSYRGLAGNEQYF; CDR3 DNA: TGTGCCAGCAGTTACAGGGGACTAGCGGGAAACGAGCAGTACTTC
clone size: NA; J gene: TRBJ2-1; D gene: TRBD2; V gene: TRBV15; CDR3 protein: CATSRDPGSGRSYNEQFF; CDR3 DNA: TGTGCCACCAGCAGAGATCCCGGGAGCGGGAGGTCCTACAATGAGCAGTTCTTC
clone size: few; J gene: TRBJ2-2; D gene: NA; V gene: TRBV15; CDR3 protein: CATSRDTPGELFF; CDR3 DNA: TGTGCCACCAGCAGAGATACCCCCGGGGAGCTGTTTTTT
clone size: few; J gene: TRBJ1-1; D gene: NA; V gene: TRBV5-5; CDR3 protein: CASSSAGNTEAFF; CDR3 DNA: TGTGCCAGCAGCTCAGCCGGGAACACTGAAGCTTTCTTT
clone size: few; J gene: TRBJ2-2; D gene: TRBD2; V gene: TRBV3-1; CDR3 protein: CASSNSGTSTGELFF; CDR3 DNA: TGTGCCAGCAGCAATAGCGGGACGAGCACCGGGGAGCTGTTTTTT